This T cell receptor beta chain was identified in a study of identical twins (dated by TCRdb to between 2015 and 2016). Study-wide context: To test whether fetal clonotypes persist, the study used deep sequencing on TCR alpha and beta repertoires from monozygotic twins, unrelated adults of various ages, and cord blood. Replicate twin experiments were performed at different times using different library preparation protocols to rule out contamination.

Summary of the overall study and its limitations: Recombination models systematically underestimated out-of-frame TCR alpha sharing in monozygotic twins but agreed with sharing between unrelated individuals. Zero-insertion analyses could be partly confounded by invariant T cells such as MAIT and iNKT, though diverse VJ usage argued against such confounding for most clonotypes. Compared with coincidental sharing between unrelated individuals, out-of-frame TCR alpha sequences shared between twins showed an excess of sequences with low generation probability. Because the same donors could not be followed over many years, the conclusions depended on cross-sectional statistical analysis. Abundant cord blood beta clonotypes had fewer insertions, young adult naive repertoires showed a similar but weaker trend, and memory repertoires showed no such trend. Excess twin sharing in beta out-of-frame sequences was weaker because fewer shared sequences lowered the signal-to-noise ratio.

Receptors were amplified or captured by 5' RACE. The sequencer listed for this sample is Illumina HiSeq 2000. A universal primer binding site was added through template switching, and the final cDNA carried a unique molecular identifier so that TCR cDNA molecules could be counted accurately. Specific primers in the conserved constant-segment region were used to synthesize first-strand cDNA for TCR alpha and beta chains. To control for contamination, every cDNA library carried two barcodes: a SMART-Mk sample barcode plus Illumina barcodes. TruSeq adapter sequences, together with Illumina sample barcodes, were added in two successive PCR steps. The TCR alpha and beta cDNA libraries were sequenced on the Illumina HiSeq platform using custom primers. The study's own analysis went as follows. MiGEC was used to process raw reads and extract unique molecular identifiers, and MiXCR was used to find CDR3 positions. Recombination models were inferred per individual with the repgenHMM and IGoR tools using an EM algorithm. Shared clonotype analysis was performed with the tcR package in R, normalizing sharing by the product of cloneset sizes. To study raw recombination without the effects of thymic and clonal selection, out-of-frame nonproductive sequences were analyzed. TCRdb reworked the public reads: Q25 trimming with fastp, MiXCR clone assembly, productive beta chains retained. Every distinct CDR3 protein forms one entry, paired with its most common genes and DNA. The V and J calls were determined by TCRdb, not by the authors. The sample table lists 250,000 to 350,000 distinct CDR3 sequences, more than 6.5% of them with a count of one. About 2.1% of the sample belongs to the ten largest clones.

This clonotype was seen a few times. The antigen it binds to is not known. No base quality values were provided; no much bigger clone lies one nucleotide off. All donors were healthy Caucasians. The twin cohort comprised three pairs of female monozygotic twins, all aged roughly 18 to 30 years. Miltenyi CD45RO+ enrichment and human naive T-cell isolation kits were used to isolate memory (CD45RO+) and naive T cells from PBMC. The germline V gene yields SQVTM for CDR1 and ANQGSEA for CDR2. V and J are trimmed by 5 bases and 4 bases, and the gene matches miss 17 bases of the junction. The CDR3 runs 17 amino acids, cysteine and phenylalanine included. Solely the CDR3 DNA is kept, with 51 bases framed from the first base. These same data were also listed under a study on yellow fever vaccine responses in identical twins. That second report states: The authors reported that the T cell response to vaccination in identical twins appeared partly convergent and partly personalized. In identical twins, the study followed T cell clones that responded to the vaccine with precision.

The TCR comes from a woman younger than 30 in good health. Sequences were obtained from memory (CD45RO+) T cells sorted from blood. The sample's cell subset or site label, in plain terms: CD45RO+ enriched T cells. The V gene is TRBV29-1 and the J gene is TRBJ2-5, with 9 bases matching TRBD1. At the DNA level, the sequence is TGCAGCGTTCCCCATCTGGCCTGGACAGGGGCGCGAGAGACCCAGTACTTC. This sequence encodes CSVPHLAWTGARETQYF. Supplemented by the reference TRBV29-1 and TRBJ2-5 proteins around the CDR3, the complete variable domain is SAVISQKPSRDICQRGTSLTIQCQVDSQVTMMFWYRQQPGQSLTLIATANQGSEATYESGFVIDKFPISRPNLTFSTLTVSNMSPEDSSIYLCSVPHLAWTGARETQYFGPGTRLLVL.